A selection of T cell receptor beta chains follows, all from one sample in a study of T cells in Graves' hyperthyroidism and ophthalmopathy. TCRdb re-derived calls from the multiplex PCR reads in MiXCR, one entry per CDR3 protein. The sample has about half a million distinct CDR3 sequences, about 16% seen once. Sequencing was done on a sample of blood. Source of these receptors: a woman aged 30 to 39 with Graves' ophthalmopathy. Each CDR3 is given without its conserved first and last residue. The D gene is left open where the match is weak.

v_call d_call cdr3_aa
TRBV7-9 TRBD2 ASNKDPSGVEQF
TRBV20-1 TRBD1 SAGQGAGSNGYT
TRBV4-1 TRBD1 ASRKGAQFFVNEQF
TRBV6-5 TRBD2 ASSSTGLAGAGEQY
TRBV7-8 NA ASSFYREGIGTNQPQH
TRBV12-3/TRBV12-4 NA ASSGARAQPQH
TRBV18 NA ASSVLRETQY
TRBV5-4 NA ASSLAQVGIRGYT
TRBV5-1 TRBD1 ASSKTGSLDTEAF
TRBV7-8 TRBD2 ASSLAVAGAETQY
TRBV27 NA ASSKGQRGSTNEKLF
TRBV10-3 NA AISGNRESGGYT
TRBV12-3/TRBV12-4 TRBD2 ASSLIVQGGGGGETQY
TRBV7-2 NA ASSPRSGLLLEPYEQY
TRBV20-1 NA SAPRGGTGELF
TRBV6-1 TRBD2 ASSYRTSGPPYEQY
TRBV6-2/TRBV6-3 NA ASSSQGMNGYT
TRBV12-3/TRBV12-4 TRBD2 ASSPGLAGTQNIQY
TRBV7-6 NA ASSLYGRETDTQY
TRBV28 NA ASSFLQVNTEAF
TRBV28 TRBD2 ASSLNFYAGGPYNEQF
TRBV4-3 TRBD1 ASSQDPGGSPNYGYT
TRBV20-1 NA SASRQVGMEF
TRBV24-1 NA ATSGTEKTGELF
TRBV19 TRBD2 ASSILLAGDQETQY
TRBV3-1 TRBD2 ASSLETSRAEQF